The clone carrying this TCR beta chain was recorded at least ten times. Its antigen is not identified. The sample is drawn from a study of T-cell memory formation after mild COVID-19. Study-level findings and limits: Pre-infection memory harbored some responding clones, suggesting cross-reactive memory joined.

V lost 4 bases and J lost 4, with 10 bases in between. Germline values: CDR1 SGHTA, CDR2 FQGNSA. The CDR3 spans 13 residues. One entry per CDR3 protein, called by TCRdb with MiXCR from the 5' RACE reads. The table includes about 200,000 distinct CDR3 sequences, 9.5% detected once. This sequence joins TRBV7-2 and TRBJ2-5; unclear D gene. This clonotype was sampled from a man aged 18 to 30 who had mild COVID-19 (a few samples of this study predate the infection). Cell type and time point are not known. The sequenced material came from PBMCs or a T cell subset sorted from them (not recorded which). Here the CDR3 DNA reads TGTGCCAGCAGCTCCGACATCCGAGAGACCCAGTACTTC. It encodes CASSSDIRETQYF.